Shown below are 27 T cell receptor beta chains from a single sample sequenced in a study of T cell changes during pregnancy in multiple sclerosis. The table came from immunoSEQ multiplex PCR; TCRdb's copy has only in-frame clones and leaves some out. The sample consists of about 75,000 clones, 85% to 95% of them appearing once. The sequenced sample was CD4+ T cells from peripheral blood mononuclear cells, obtained before pregnancy. The source of these receptors is a female donor with multiple sclerosis, enrolled in a pregnancy study.

The chain couples TRBV7-3 to TRBJ1-3; TRBD1 might be the D (6 bases). V gave up 10 bases and J gave up 0 bases, with 13 bases separating them. Germline CDR1 SGHTA, CDR2 FQGTGA. The CDR3 sequence is 14 residues long. The CDR3 DNA is TGTGCCACCCCAGGGGACATCTCTGGAAACACCATATATTTT. Residues: CATPGDISGNTIYF.

This chain links TRBV30 with TRBJ1-1; D may be TRBD1 (5 bases). CDR1 is GTSNPN and CDR2 is SVGIG in the germline V gene (reference sequence). The CDR3 totals 14 residues. Deletions cut 0 bases from V and 1 base from J, with 9 bases between. The CDR3 is CAWSVGQGNTEAFF. DNA for the CDR3: TGTGCCTGGAGTGTGGGTCAGGGGAACACTGAAGCTTTCTTT.

The chain combines TRBV7-9 with TRBJ1-1; D perhaps matches TRBD1 (6 bases). With 0 bases removed from V and 11 bases from J, the gap between germline ends came to 13 bases. Germline CDR1 reads SEHNR; CDR2 reads FQNEAQ (reference sequence). There are 13 residues in the CDR3. CDR3 bases: TGTGCCAGCAGCTTAGCGGTCGGGGGGCGGGCTTTCTTT. Protein sequence: CASSLAVGGRAFF.

The rearrangement joins TRBV7-9 to TRBJ1-4; 8 bases align to TRBD1. CDR1 is SEHNR and CDR2 is FQNEAQ in the germline V gene (reference sequence). The V segment lost 1 base and the J segment 10 bases; nucleotides outside the gene matches: 5. The CDR3 spans 14 residues. The CDR3 nucleotides read TGTGCCAGCAGCTTAGGACAGGGGCTCGGAAAACTGTTTTTT. Its protein is CASSLGQGLGKLFF.

Turning to this clone: A read error may account for a junction end that differs from germline. The chain uses TRBV28 and TRBJ2-5, with D possibly being TRBD1 (6 bases). The germline V gene has CDR1 MDHEN and CDR2 SYDVKM. The CDR3 runs to 14 residues. CDR3 region: CASSFGWGQGTQYF. The CDR3 DNA sequence: TGTGCCAGCAGTTTTGGGTGGGGGCAAGGGACCCAGTACTTC.

This clone appeared a few times. J is TRBJ1-1 and V is TRBV7-8; unclear D gene. V lost 4 bases to trimming and J lost 4 bases, with 19 bases between them. This CDR3 spans 16 amino acids. Germline CDR1 is SGHVS and CDR2 is FQNEAQ. The CDR3, as DNA: TGTGCCAGCAGCTCGCTGGGGAGTAGGCCGTTCACTGAAGCTTTCTTT. Translation: CASSSLGSRPFTEAFF.

The rearrangement links TRBV7-2 to TRBJ2-3; D ambiguous. The germline gives CDR1 SGHTA, CDR2 FQGNSA. The CDR3 length is 13 residues. V was pared by 5 bases and J by 5 bases, with 11 bases between. The CDR3 is CASSASIRDTQYF. CDR3 coding DNA: TGTGCCAGCAGCGCCTCTATAAGAGATACGCAGTATTTT.

V usage is TRBV5-1 and J usage is TRBJ2-7, with 7 positions matching TRBD2. V lost 4 bases, J lost 2 bases, and 3 bases stayed unmatched. Germline V CDR1 and CDR2: SGHRS, YFSETQ. CDR3 length: 13 residues. In DNA, the CDR3 is TGCGCCAGCAGCCGCGGGAGCCCCTACGAGCAGTACTTC. Protein product: CASSRGSPYEQYF. The full variable domain, rest sourced from reference TRBV5-1 and TRBJ2-7, is KAGVTQTPRYLIKTRGQQVTLSCSPISGHRSVSWYQQTPGQGLQFLFEYFSETQRNKGNFPGRFSGRQFSNSRSEMNVSTLELGDSALYLCASSRGSPYEQYFGPGTRLTVT.

In the case of this clone: One end of the junction varies from germline; a read error may be responsible. The chain joins TRBV7-9 to TRBJ2-3; D possibly corresponds to TRBD2 (6 bases). Per germline, CDR1 SEHNR and CDR2 FQNEAQ (reference sequence). The CDR3 loop spans 9 amino acids. CDR3 region: CASSRDFPF. The CDR3 DNA is TGTGCCAGCAGCCGGGACTTCCCATTT.

The chain's CDR3 is CASSILWSSYEQYF. CDR3 coding DNA: TGTGCCAGTAGTATTTTGTGGAGCTCCTACGAGCAGTACTTC. The gene calls are TRBV19 and TRBJ2-7; D remains ambiguous. CDR3 size: 14 residues. Trimming took off 3 bases at V and 0 bases at J, with 9 bases between the two ends. Germline CDR1 and CDR2: LNHDA and SQIVND (reference sequence).

V gene TRBV29-1 combines with J gene TRBJ1-2; a weak D match, TRBD1 (5 bases). CDR1 and CDR2 from the germline V gene are SQVTM and ANQGSEA. Deletions cut 4 bases from V and 5 bases from J, with 11 bases between. The CDR3 consists of 12 residues. CDR3 in amino acids: CSVVGRAYGYTF. In DNA, the CDR3 is TGCAGCGTTGTAGGCAGGGCGTATGGCTACACCTTC.

The V and J genes are TRBV2 and TRBJ2-2, with 9 positions matching TRBD2. The CDR3 has 13 amino acids. Germline V gene data show CDR1 as SNHLY and CDR2 as FYNNEI. The V segment lost 6 bases and the J segment 6 bases; nucleotides outside the gene matches: 2. The CDR3 DNA is TGTGCCAGCAGGGGACTAGCTCCCGGGGAGCTGTTTTTT. Protein: CASRGLAPGELFF.

The chain links TRBV19 to TRBJ2-1, with D possibly matching TRBD2 (5 bases). Germline V CDR1 and CDR2: LNHDA, SQIVND (reference sequence). This CDR3 is built from 14 residues. V was trimmed by 6 bases and J by 7 bases, leaving 16 bases between them. CDR3 nucleotide sequence: TGTGCCAGTAGATCTAGCCGGGCGTATAATGAGCAGTTCTTC. It yields the protein CASRSSRAYNEQFF. The full variable domain, with the rest looked up from reference TRBV19 and TRBJ2-1, is DGGITQSPKYLFRKEGQNVTLSCEQNLNHDAMYWYRQDPGQGLRLIYYSQIVNDFQKGDIAEGYSVSREKKESFPLTVTSAQKNPTAFYLCASRSSRAYNEQFFGPGTRLTVL.

This clone appeared a few times. This chain connects TRBV28 to TRBJ1-5; 8 positions match TRBD1. V was clipped by 2 bases and J by 3 bases; unmatched bases: 3. CDR1 and CDR2 (germline): MDHEN, SYDVKM. This CDR3 region has 15 residues. The CDR3 region is CASSLPGGTNQPQHF. In nucleotides, the CDR3 is TGTGCCAGCAGTTTACCAGGGGGCACCAATCAGCCCCAGCATTTT.

The chain carries TRBV5-6 and TRBJ2-3; 11 bases map to TRBD2. Germline loops: CDR1 SGHDT, CDR2 YYEEEE. V lost 5 bases and J lost 2; bases outside the gene matches: 4. The CDR3 is 15 residues long. CDR3 protein: CASRSLAGDTDTQYF. The DNA for the CDR3 is TGTGCCAGCAGATCACTAGCGGGGGACACAGATACGCAGTATTTT.

The J gene is TRBJ2-2, the V gene TRBV6-4; the match to TRBD2 covers 14 bases. The CDR3 totals 19 residues. The V gene end was trimmed by 4 bases and the J gene end by 2 bases; junction bases not matched to a gene: 9. CDR1 and CDR2 from the germline V gene are MRHNA and SNTAGT. The CDR3 reads CASSAWGLAGAPNTGELFF. The CDR3 bases are TGTGCCAGCAGTGCCTGGGGACTAGCGGGAGCGCCCAACACCGGGGAGCTGTTTTTT.

This chain links TRBV2 with TRBJ1-4; 7 bases align to TRBD1. V lost 6 bases to trimming and J lost 11 bases; unmatched junction nucleotides: 18. The V gene's germline CDR1 is SNHLY and CDR2 FYNNEI. The CDR3 runs 16 residues. The CDR3 DNA is TGTGCCAGCAGGGGGGTCCCGAACACAGGGGCGGCTAAACTGTTTTTT. As protein: CASRGVPNTGAAKLFF.

The rearrangement uses TRBV7-9 and TRBJ2-5, with D tentatively TRBD1 (7 bases). The germline V gene has CDR1 SEHNR and CDR2 FQNEAQ (reference sequence). The CDR3 covers 18 residues. Trimming left V 2 bases short and J 5 bases short, with 24 bases between. The CDR3 loop reads CASSLRGRRTSGTETQYF. In DNA, the CDR3 is TGTGCCAGCAGCTTAAGGGGGCGCAGGACGTCGGGGACTGAGACCCAGTACTTC.

The rearrangement uses TRBV29-1 and TRBJ2-5; 13 bases line up with TRBD2. V lost 3 bases to trimming and J lost 0 bases; unmatched junction nucleotides: 7. From germline, CDR1 is SQVTM and CDR2 ANQGSEA. This CDR3 has 17 residues. CDR3 nucleotides: TGCAGCGTTGATGGGTGGACTAGCGGGGGAAACCAAGAGACCCAGTACTTC. This gives the protein CSVDGWTSGGNQETQYF.

The chain's CDR3 is CASSLGTVDTQYF. CDR3 nucleotide sequence: TGTGCCAGCAGCCTAGGGACAGTGGATACGCAGTATTTT. The V call is TRBV9, the J call TRBJ2-3, with 7 bases identical to TRBD1. The length of the CDR3 is 13 residues. Germline loops: CDR1 SGDLS, CDR2 YYNGEE. Germline trimming cut 4 bases from V and 6 bases from J; bases unmatched to any gene: 5.

V is TRBV28 and J is TRBJ2-3; D is possibly TRBD1 (8 bases). Trimming took off 6 bases at V and 4 bases at J, with 20 bases between the two ends. The CDR3 runs 16 residues. The germline V gene has CDR1 MDHEN and CDR2 SYDVKM. CDR3 residues: CASRPPRTGRADTQYF. Written as DNA, the CDR3 is TGTGCCAGCAGACCTCCACGGACAGGGAGGGCAGATACGCAGTATTTT. The full variable domain, in which reference TRBV28 and TRBJ2-3 provide the parts outside the CDR3, is DVKVTQSSRYLVKRTGEKVFLECVQDMDHENMFWYRQDPGLGLRLIYFSYDVKMKEKGDIPEGYSVSREKKERFSLILESASTNQTSMYLCASRPPRTGRADTQYFGPGTRLTVL.

V and J are TRBV6-1 and TRBJ1-2; 9 bases align to TRBD1. This CDR3 has 15 amino acids. V shed 7 bases and J 2 bases; nucleotides not matched to a gene: 8. CDR1 is MNHNS and CDR2 is SASEGT in the germline V gene. The CDR3 coding sequence is TGTGCCAGCAACCGAGACAGGGGGATCAACTATGGCTACACCTTC. Its translation is CASNRDRGINYGYTF.

The rearrangement links TRBV14 to TRBJ2-7; D is perhaps TRBD2 (5 bases). V lost 1 base and J lost 3, with 13 bases in between. Germline V CDR1 and CDR2: SGHDN, FVKESK. The CDR3 is 15 amino acids. CDR3 nucleotide sequence: TGTGCCAGCAGCCAAGTCCCGGGGTCAGTCTACGAGCAGTACTTC. It yields the protein CASSQVPGSVYEQYF.

The chain uses TRBV7-9 and TRBJ1-2, with TRBD1 matching over 8 bases. There are 14 residues in the CDR3. Trimming removed 4 bases from V and 4 bases from J; junction bases left unmatched: 5. Germline values: CDR1 SEHNR, CDR2 FQNEAQ (reference sequence). The CDR3: CASSWGDRLYGYTF. CDR3 coding DNA: TGTGCCAGCAGCTGGGGGGACAGGCTCTATGGCTACACCTTC.

The chain is built from TRBV4-1 and TRBJ2-7, with 8 nucleotides matching TRBD2. There are 16 residues in the CDR3. V dropped 3 bases and J dropped 5; count of bases not matched to a gene: 12. CDR1 and CDR2 (germline): MGHRA, YSYEKL. The CDR3 is CASSQEGGGWFNEQYF. DNA of the CDR3: TGCGCCAGCAGCCAGGAGGGCGGGGGGTGGTTCAACGAGCAGTACTTC.

This chain uses TRBV9 with TRBJ2-5; a weak D match, TRBD2 (7 bases). Germline loops: CDR1 SGDLS, CDR2 YYNGEE. CDR3 length: 15 amino acids. Trimming stripped 0 bases from V and 5 bases from J, with 14 bases between. The CDR3 loop is CASSVEVGGLETQYF. DNA of the CDR3: TGTGCCAGCAGCGTAGAAGTGGGGGGGCTGGAGACCCAGTACTTC. Using reference TRBV9 and TRBJ2-5 for the parts outside the CDR3, the full variable domain is DSGVTQTPKHLITATGQRVTLRCSPRSGDLSVYWYQQSLDQGLQFLIQYYNGEERAKGNILERFSAQQFPDLHSELNLSSLELGDSALYFCASSVEVGGLETQYFGPGTRLLVL.

The rearrangement links TRBV19 to TRBJ1-4; D uncertain. Germline V CDR1 and CDR2: LNHDA, SQIVND (reference sequence). V lost 3 bases, J lost 4 bases, and 6 bases lay in between. The CDR3 is 13 amino acids. As DNA, the CDR3 is TGTGCCAGTAGTATTGGAGGTAATGAAAAACTGTTTTTT. Protein: CASSIGGNEKLFF.